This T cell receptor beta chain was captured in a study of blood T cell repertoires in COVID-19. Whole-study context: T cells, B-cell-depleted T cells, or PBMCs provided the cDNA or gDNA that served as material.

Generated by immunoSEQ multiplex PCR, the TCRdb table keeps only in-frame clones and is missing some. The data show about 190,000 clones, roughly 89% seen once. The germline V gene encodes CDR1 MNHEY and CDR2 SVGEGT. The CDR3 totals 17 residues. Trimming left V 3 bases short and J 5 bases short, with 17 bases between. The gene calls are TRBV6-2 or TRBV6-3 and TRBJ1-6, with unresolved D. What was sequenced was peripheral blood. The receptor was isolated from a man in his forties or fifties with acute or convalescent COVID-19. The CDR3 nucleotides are TGTGCCAGCAGTTATATTCGGGGAGGAGTGGATAATTCACCCCTCCACTTT. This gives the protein CASSYIRGGVDNSPLHF.